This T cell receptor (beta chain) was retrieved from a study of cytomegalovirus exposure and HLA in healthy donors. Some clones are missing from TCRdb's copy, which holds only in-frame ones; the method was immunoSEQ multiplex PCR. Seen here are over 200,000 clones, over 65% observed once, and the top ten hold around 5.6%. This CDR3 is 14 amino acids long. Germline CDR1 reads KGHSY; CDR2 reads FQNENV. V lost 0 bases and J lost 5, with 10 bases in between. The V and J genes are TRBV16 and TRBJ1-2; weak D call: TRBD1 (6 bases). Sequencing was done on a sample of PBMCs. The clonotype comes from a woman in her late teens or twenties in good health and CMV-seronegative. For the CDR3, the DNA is TGTGCCAGCAGCCAATCAGGGACACATTATGGCTACACCTTC. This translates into CASSQSGTHYGYTF.